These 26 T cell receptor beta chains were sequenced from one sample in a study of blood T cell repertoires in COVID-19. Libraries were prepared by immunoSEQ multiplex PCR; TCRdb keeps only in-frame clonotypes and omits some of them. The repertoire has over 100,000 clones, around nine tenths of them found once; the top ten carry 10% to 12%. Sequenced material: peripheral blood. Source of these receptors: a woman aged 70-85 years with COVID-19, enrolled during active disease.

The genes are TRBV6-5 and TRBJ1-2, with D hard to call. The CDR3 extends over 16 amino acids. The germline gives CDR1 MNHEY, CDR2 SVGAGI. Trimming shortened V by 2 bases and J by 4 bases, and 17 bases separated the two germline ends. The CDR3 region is CASSYAQAKSVYGYTF. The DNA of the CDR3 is TGTGCCAGCAGTTACGCCCAAGCGAAGAGTGTCTATGGCTACACCTTC.

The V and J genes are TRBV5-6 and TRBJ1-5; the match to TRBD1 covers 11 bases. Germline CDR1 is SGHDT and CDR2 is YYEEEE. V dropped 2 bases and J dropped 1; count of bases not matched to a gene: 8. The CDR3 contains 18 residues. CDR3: CASSFFGQGAESNQPQHF. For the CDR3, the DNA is TGTGCCAGCAGCTTCTTTGGACAGGGGGCAGAAAGCAATCAGCCCCAGCATTTT.

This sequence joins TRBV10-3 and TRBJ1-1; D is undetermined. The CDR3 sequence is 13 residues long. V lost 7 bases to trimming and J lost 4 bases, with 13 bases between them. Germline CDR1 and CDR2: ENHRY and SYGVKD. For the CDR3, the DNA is TGTGCCATCAACGGCGGCTTGTCCACTGAAGCTTTCTTT. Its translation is CAINGGLSTEAFF.

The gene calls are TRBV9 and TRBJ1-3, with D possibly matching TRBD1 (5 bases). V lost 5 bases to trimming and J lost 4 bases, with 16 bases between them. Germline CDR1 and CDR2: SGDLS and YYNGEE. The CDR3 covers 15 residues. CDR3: CASSAIMGGGNTIYF. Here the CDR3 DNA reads TGTGCCAGCAGTGCCATTATGGGGGGAGGAAACACCATATATTTT.

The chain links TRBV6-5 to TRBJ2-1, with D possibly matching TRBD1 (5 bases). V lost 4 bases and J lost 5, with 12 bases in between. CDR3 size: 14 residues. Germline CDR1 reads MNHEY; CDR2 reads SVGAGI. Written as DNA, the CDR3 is TGTGCCAGCAGTTTCGAGGACAATAACAATGAGCAGTTCTTC. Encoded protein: CASSFEDNNNEQFF.

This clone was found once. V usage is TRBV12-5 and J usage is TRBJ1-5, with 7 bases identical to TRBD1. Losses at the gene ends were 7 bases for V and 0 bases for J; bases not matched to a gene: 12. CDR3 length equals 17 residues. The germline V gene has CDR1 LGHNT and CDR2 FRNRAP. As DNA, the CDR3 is TGTGCTAGTGACCGGGCAGGGGGGCTCGATAGCAATCAGCCCCAGCATTTT. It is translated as CASDRAGGLDSNQPQHF. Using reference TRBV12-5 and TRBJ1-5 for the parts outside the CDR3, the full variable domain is DARVTQTPRHKVTEMGQEVTMRCQPILGHNTVFWYRQTMMQGLELLAYFRNRAPLDDSGMPKDRFSAEMPDATLATLKIQPSEPRDSAVYFCASDRAGGLDSNQPQHFGDGTRLSIL.

The CDR3 is CSTSRGRGYNEQFF. The CDR3 DNA reads TGCAGCACCTCGAGAGGGCGGGGGTACAATGAGCAGTTCTTC. J is TRBJ2-1 and V is TRBV29-1, with 7 positions matching TRBD2. The CDR3 is 14 amino acids. The germline V gene encodes CDR1 SQVTM and CDR2 ANQGSEA. The trim removed 8 bases at V and 4 bases at J, leaving 11 bases unmatched.

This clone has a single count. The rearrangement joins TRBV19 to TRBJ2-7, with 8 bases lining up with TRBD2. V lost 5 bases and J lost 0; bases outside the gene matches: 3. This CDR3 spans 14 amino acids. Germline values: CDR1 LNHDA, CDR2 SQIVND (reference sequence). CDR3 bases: TGTGCCAGTAGTTTTAGCGGGAACTCCTACGAGCAGTACTTC. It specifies CASSFSGNSYEQYF.

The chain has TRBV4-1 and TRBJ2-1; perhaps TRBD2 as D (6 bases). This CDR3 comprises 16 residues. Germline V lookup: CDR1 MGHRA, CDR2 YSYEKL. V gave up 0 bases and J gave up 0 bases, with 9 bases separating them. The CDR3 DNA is TGCGCCAGCAGCCAAGAGCGGGGTTCCTCCTACAATGAGCAGTTCTTC. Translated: CASSQERGSSYNEQFF.

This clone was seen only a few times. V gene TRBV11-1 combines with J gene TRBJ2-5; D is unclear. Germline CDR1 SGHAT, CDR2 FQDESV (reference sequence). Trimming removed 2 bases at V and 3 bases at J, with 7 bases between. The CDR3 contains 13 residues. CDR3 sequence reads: CASSLMFKETQYF. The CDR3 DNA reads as TGTGCCAGCAGCTTAATGTTTAAAGAGACCCAGTACTTC. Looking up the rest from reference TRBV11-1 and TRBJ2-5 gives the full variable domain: EAEVAQSPRYKITEKSQAVAFWCDPISGHATLYWYRQILGQGPELLVQFQDESVVDDSQLPKDRFSAERLKGVDSTLKIQPAELGDSAMYLCASSLMFKETQYFGPGTRLLVL.

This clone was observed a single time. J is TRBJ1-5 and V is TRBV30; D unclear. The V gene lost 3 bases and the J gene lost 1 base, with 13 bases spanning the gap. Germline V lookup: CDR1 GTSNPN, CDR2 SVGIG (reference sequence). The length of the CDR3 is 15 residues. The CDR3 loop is CAWRRSGVSNQPQHF. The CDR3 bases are TGTGCCTGGAGGCGATCCGGGGTGAGCAATCAGCCCCAGCATTTT.

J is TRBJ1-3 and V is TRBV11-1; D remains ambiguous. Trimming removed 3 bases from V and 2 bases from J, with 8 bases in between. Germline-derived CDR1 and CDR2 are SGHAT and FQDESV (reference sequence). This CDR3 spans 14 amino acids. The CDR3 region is CASSFGDTGNTIYF. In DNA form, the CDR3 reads TGTGCCAGCAGCTTCGGAGATACTGGAAACACCATATATTTT.

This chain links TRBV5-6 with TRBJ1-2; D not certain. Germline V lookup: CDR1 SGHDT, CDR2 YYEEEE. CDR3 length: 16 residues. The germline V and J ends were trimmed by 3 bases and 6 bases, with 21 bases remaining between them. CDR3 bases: TGTGCCAGCAGCTCCCGGGTGTTGGGAGACGCTCATGGCTACACCTTC. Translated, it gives CASSSRVLGDAHGYTF. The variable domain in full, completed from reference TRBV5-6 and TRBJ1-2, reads DAGVTQSPTHLIKTRGQQVTLRCSPKSGHDTVSWYQQALGQGPQFIFQYYEEEERQRGNFPDRFSGHQFPNYSSELNVNALLLGDSALYLCASSSRVLGDAHGYTFGSGTRLTVV.

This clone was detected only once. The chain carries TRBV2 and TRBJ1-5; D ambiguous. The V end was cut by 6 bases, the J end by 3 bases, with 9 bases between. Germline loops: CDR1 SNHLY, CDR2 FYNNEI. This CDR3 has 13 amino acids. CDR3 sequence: CASSTGNNQPQHF. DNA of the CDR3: TGTGCCAGCAGCACGGGAAACAATCAGCCCCAGCATTTT.

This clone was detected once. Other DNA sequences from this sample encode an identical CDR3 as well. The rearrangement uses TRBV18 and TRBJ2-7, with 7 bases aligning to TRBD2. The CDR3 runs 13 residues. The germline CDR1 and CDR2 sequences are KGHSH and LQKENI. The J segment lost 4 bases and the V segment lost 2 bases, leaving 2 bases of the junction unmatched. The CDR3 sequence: CASSPASGYEQYF. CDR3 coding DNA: TGTGCCAGCTCACCAGCTAGCGGATACGAGCAGTACTTC.

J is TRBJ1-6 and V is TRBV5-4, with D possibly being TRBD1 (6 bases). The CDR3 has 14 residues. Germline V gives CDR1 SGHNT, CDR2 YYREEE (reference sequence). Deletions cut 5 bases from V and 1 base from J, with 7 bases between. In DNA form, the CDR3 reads TGTGCCAGCAGACAGGGTTCCTATAATTCACCCCTCCACTTT. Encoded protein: CASRQGSYNSPLHF.

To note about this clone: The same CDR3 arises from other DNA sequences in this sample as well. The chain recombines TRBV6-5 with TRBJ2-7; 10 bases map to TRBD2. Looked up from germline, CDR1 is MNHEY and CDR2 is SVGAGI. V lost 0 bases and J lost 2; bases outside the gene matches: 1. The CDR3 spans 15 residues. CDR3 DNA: TGTGCCAGCAGTTACTCCAGCGGGGGGGCCTACGAGCAGTACTTC. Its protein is CASSYSSGGAYEQYF.

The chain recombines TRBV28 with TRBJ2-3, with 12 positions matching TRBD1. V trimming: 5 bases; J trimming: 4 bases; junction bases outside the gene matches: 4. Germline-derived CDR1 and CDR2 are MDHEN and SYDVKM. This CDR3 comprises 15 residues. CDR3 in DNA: TGTGCCAGCAGTCGGGACAGGGGGCTTTCAGATACGCAGTATTTT. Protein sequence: CASSRDRGLSDTQYF.

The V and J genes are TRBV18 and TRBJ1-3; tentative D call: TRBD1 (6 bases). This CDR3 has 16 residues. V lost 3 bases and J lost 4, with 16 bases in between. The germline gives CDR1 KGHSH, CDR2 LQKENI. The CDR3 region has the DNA TGTGCCAGCTCACCCACCCGGACAGTTTCGGGAAACACCATATATTTT. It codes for CASSPTRTVSGNTIYF.

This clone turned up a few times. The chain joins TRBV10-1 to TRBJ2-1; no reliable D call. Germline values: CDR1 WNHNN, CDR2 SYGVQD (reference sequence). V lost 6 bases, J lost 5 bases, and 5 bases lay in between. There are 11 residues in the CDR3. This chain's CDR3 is CASSTNNEQFF. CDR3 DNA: TGCGCCAGCAGCACAAACAATGAGCAGTTCTTC.

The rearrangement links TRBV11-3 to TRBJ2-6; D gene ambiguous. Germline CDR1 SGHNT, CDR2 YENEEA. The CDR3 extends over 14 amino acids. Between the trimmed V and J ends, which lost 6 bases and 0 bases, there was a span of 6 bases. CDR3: CASSGDSGANVLTF. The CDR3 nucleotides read TGTGCCAGCAGTGGAGACTCTGGGGCCAACGTCCTGACTTTC.

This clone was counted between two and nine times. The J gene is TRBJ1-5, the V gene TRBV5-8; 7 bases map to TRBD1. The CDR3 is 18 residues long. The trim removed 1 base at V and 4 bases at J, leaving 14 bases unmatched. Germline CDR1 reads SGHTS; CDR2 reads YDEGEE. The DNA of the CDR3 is TGTGCCAGCAGCTTGACACAGGGGTCGAATAGAGGTAATCAGCCCCAGCATTTT. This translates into CASSLTQGSNRGNQPQHF.

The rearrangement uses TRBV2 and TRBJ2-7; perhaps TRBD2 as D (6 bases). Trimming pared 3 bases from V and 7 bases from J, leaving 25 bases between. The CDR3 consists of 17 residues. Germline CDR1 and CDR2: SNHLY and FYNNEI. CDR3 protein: CASSDSEGAVSQWEQYF. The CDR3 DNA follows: TGTGCCAGCAGTGACTCGGAGGGCGCGGTTTCCCAATGGGAGCAGTACTTC.

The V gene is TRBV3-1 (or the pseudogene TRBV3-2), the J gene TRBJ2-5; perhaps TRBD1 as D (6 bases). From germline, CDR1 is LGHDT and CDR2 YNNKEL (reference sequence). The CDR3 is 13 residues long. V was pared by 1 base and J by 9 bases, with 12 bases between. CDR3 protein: CASSQAQSGAQYF. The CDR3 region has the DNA TGTGCCAGCAGCCAAGCGCAGTCAGGGGCCCAGTACTTC.

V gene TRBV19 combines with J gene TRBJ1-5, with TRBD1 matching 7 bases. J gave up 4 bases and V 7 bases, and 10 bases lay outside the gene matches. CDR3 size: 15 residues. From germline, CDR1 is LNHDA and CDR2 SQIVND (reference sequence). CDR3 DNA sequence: TGTGCCAGTATCGGACAGGATAGGAAAAATCAGCCCCAGCATTTT. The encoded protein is CASIGQDRKNQPQHF.

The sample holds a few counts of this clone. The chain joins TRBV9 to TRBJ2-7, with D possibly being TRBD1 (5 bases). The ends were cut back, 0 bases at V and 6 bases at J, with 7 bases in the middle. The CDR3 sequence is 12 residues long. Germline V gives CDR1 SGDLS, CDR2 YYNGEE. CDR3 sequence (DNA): TGTGCCAGCAGCGTAGGACAGACCGAGCAGTACTTC. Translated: CASSVGQTEQYF.